This record covers a single T cell receptor (beta chain). With 4 bases removed from V and 0 bases from J, the gap between germline ends came to 13 bases. This CDR3 contains 16 residues. Per germline, CDR1 LNHDA and CDR2 SQIVND (reference sequence). Only in-frame clones appear in the TCRdb table, and some are missing; sequencing was by immunoSEQ multiplex PCR. Among 150,000 to 200,000 clones, approximately 85% were seen once, and the ten largest hold roughly 9%. These data belong to a study of blood T cell repertoires in COVID-19. About the study: COVID-19 samples from acute and convalescent phases originated in the United States, Italy and Spain.

This TCR came from a woman younger than 35 who had recovered from COVID-19. This rearrangement joins TRBV19 to TRBJ1-5; unclear D gene. The sequencing input was PBMCs or T cells enriched from blood (not recorded which). The CDR3 is CASSTTGRGSNQPQHF. CDR3 nucleotide sequence: TGTGCCAGTAGTACCACCGGACGGGGTAGCAATCAGCCCCAGCATTTT.